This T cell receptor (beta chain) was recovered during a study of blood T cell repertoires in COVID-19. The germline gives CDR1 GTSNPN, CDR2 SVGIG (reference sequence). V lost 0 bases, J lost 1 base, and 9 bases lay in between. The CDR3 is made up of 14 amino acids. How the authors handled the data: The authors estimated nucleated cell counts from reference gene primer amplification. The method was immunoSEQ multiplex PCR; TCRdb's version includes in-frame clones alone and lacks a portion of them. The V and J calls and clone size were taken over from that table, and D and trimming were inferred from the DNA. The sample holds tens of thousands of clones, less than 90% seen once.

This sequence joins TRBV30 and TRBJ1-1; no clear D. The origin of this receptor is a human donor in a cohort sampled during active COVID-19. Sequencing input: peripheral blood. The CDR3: CAWSVQSGNTEAFF. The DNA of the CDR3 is TGTGCCTGGAGTGTACAGAGTGGGAACACTGAAGCTTTCTTT.